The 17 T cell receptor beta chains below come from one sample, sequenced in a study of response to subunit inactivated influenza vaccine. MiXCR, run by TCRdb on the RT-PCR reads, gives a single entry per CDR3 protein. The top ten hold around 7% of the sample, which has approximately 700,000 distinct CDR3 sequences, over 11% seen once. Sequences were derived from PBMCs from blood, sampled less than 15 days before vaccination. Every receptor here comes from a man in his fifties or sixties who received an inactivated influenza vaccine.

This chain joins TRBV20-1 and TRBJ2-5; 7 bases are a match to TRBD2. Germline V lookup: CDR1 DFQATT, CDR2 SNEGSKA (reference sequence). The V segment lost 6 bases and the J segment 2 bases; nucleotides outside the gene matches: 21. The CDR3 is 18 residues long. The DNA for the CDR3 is TGCAGTGCAGATGGATCCGTTGATCGGGAGGCCACACAAGAGACCCAGTACTTC. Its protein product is CSADGSVDREATQETQYF.

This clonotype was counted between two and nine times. The CDR3 spells CASSLGLNPYEQYF. The CDR3 DNA is TGTGCCAGCAGCTTAGGTCTAAACCCCTACGAGCAGTACTTC. The chain combines TRBV13 with TRBJ2-7; D is undetermined. The V end was cut by 0 bases, the J end by 2 bases, with 8 bases between. CDR1 is PRHDT and CDR2 is FYEKMQ in the germline V gene (reference sequence). The CDR3 spans 14 residues.

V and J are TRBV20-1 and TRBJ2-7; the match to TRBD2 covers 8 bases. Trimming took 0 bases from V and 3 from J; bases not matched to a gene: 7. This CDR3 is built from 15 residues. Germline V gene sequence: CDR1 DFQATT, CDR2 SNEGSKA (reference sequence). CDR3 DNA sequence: TGCAGTGCTAGAGAATCTAGCGGGTTTATCTACGAGCAGTACTTC. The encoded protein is CSARESSGFIYEQYF.

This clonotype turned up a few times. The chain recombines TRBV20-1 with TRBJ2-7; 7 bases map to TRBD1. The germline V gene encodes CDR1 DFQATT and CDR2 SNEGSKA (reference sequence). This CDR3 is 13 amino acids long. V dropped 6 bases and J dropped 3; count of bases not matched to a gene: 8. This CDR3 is CSATGTALYEQYF. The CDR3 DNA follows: TGCAGTGCCACCGGGACAGCCCTCTACGAGCAGTACTTC.

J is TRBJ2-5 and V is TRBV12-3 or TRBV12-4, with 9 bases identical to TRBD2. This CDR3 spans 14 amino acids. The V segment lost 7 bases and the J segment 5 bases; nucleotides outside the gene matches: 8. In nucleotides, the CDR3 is TGTGCCAGCAAACTCGCGGGGGGGCCGGAGACCCAGTACTTC. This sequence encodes CASKLAGGPETQYF.

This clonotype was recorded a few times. The CDR3 reads CASSFVGRNTGELFF. CDR3 nucleotide sequence: TGTGCCAGCAGTTTCGTCGGTAGGAACACCGGGGAGCTGTTTTTT. The chain is built from TRBV28 and TRBJ2-2; D is ambiguous. The CDR3 is made up of 15 amino acids. Germline CDR1 is MDHEN and CDR2 is SYDVKM. V lost 3 bases and J lost 1, with 9 bases in between.

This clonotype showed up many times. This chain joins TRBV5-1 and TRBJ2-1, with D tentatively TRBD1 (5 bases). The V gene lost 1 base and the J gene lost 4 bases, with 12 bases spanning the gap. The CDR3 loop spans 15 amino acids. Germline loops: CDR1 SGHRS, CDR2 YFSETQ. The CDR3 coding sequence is TGCGCCAGCAGCTTGCTCAGGGAAAGTTACAATGAGCAGTTCTTC. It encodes CASSLLRESYNEQFF. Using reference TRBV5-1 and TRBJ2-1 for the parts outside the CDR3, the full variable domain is KAGVTQTPRYLIKTRGQQVTLSCSPISGHRSVSWYQQTPGQGLQFLFEYFSETQRNKGNFPGRFSGRQFSNSRSEMNVSTLELGDSALYLCASSLLRESYNEQFFGPGTRLTVL.

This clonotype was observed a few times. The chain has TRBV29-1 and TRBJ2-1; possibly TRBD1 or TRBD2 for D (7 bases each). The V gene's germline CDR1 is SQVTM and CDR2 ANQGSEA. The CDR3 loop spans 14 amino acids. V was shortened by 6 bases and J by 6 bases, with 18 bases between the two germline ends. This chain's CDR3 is CSVPRGEGGNEQFF. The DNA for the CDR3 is TGCAGCGTCCCCAGGGGGGAGGGGGGCAATGAGCAGTTCTTC.

The CDR3 nucleotides are TGTGCCAGCAGCTTATCCAGGGTTGTGGCCGGGGAGCTGTTTTTT. It yields the protein CASSLSRVVAGELFF. The chain uses TRBV7-9 and TRBJ2-2; D perhaps matches TRBD1 (5 bases). Trimming shortened V by 2 bases and J by 6 bases, and 13 bases separated the two germline ends. Germline V gene lookup returns CDR1 SEHNR and CDR2 FQNEAQ (reference sequence). This CDR3 has 15 amino acids.

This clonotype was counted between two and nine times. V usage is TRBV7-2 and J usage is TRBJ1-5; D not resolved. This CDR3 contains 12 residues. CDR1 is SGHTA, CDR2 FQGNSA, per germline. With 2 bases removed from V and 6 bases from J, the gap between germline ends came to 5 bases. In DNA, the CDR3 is TGTGCCAGCAGCTTATACTTTCAGCCCCAGCATTTT. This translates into CASSLYFQPQHF.

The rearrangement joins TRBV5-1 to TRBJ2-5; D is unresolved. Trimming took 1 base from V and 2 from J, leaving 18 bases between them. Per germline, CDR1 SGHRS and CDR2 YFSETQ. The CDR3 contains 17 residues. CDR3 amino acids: CASSLYFRAGIQETQYF. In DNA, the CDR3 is TGCGCCAGCAGCTTGTATTTCCGGGCAGGAATTCAAGAGACCCAGTACTTC.

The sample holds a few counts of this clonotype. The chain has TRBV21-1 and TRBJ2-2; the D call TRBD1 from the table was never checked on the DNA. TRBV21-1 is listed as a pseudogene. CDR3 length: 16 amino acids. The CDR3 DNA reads TGTGCCAGCAGCAAAGCCCGCGGACAGGGGGCCGGGGAGCTGTTTTTT. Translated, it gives CASSKARGQGAGELFF.

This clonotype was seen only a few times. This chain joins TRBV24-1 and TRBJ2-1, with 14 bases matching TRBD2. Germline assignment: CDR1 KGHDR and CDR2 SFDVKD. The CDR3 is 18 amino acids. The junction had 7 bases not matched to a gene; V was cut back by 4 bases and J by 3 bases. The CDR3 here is CATSDLKTSGRDYNEQFF. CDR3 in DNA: TGTGCCACCAGTGACCTAAAGACTAGCGGGAGGGACTACAATGAGCAGTTCTTC.

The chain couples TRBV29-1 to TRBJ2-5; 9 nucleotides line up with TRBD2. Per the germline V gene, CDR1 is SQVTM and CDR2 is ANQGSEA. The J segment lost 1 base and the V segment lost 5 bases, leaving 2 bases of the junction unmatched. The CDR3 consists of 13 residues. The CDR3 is CSVRRGGQETQYF. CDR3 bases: TGCAGCGTTAGGCGGGGGGGCCAAGAGACCCAGTACTTC.

The DNA for the CDR3 is TGTGCCAGCAGGACGGTCGGGGGGTCCTACGAGCAGTACTTC. It codes for CASRTVGGSYEQYF. The chain couples TRBV11-2 to TRBJ2-7; TRBD2 matches 7 bases. Losses at the gene ends were 6 bases for V and 1 base for J; bases not matched to a gene: 6. Germline V CDR1 and CDR2: SGHAT, FQNNGV. The CDR3 totals 14 residues. Looking up the rest from reference TRBV11-2 and TRBJ2-7 gives the full variable domain: EAGVAQSPRYKIIEKRQSVAFWCNPISGHATLYWYQQILGQGPKLLIQFQNNGVVDDSQLPKDRFSAERLKGVDSTLKIQPAKLEDSAVYLCASRTVGGSYEQYFGPGTRLTVT.

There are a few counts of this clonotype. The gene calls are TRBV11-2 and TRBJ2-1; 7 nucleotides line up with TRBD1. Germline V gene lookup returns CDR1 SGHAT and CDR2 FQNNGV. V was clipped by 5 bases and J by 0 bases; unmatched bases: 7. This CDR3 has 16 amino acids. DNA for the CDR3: TGTGCCAGCAGCCCAAAGGGGGCGAGCTCCTACAATGAGCAGTTCTTC. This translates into CASSPKGASSYNEQFF.

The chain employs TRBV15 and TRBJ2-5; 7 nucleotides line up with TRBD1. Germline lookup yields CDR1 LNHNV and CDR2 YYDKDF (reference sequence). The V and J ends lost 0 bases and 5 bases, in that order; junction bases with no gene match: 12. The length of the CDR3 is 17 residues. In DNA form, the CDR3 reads TGTGCCACCAGCAGAGATGATTGGGACAGAGGGGAGGAGACCCAGTACTTC. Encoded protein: CATSRDDWDRGEETQYF.